This T cell receptor (beta chain) was captured in a study of PD-L1 blockade in urothelial cancer. V was clipped by 0 bases and J by 8 bases, with 11 bases between them. Per the germline V gene, CDR1 is LGHNA and CDR2 is YNFKEQ. The CDR3 is 14 residues long. Synthetic TCR analog templates were added to each PCR reaction. Produced via immunoSEQ multiplex PCR; TCRdb's table is partial and in-frame only. The table lists 90,000 to 120,000 clones, 91% of them singletons. Sequencing used PBMCs, obtained around atezolizumab (anti-PD-L1) treatment. This chain joins TRBV4-2 and TRBJ2-1; TRBD2 is a possible D gene (5 bases). This sequence originates from an elderly woman with urothelial cancer. DNA of the CDR3: TGTGCCAGCAGCCAAGAAAGGCTAGCCGATGAGCAGTTCTTC. Translating gives CASSQERLADEQFF.